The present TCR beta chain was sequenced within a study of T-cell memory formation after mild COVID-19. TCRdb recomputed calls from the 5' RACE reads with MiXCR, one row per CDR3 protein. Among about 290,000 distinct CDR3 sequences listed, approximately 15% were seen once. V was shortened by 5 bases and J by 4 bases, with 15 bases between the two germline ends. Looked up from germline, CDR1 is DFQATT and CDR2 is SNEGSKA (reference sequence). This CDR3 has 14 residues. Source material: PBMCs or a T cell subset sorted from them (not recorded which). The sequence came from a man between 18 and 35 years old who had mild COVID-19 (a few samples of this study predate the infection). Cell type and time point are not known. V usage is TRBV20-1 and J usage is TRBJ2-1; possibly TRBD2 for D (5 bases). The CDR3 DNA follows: TGCAGTGCTTCGAGGGCCGATCTATACAATGAGCAGTTCTTC. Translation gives CSASRADLYNEQFF.